The clone carrying this T cell receptor beta chain was seen a handful of times. Its antigen is currently unknown. The data were obtained in a study of CD8+ T cells in alopecia areata. Study information: Patients received oral tofacitinib, 5 to 10 mg twice daily, for moderate-to-severe alopecia areata. Study-level points and caveats: Normal scalp showed lower clonality than lesional scalp, especially alopecia totalis/universalis. Normal skin's resident alphabeta T cells are sequenced alongside lesional scalp T cells.

Looked up from germline, CDR1 is SGHRS and CDR2 is YFSETQ. The CDR3 extends over 15 amino acids. Trimming cost V 0 bases and J 4 bases; bases outside gene matches: 6. As for treatment: oral pan-JAK inhibitor, 5-10 mg twice daily. From alopecia areata patients, lesional scalp punch biopsies and peripheral blood were collected. The authors extracted RNA and reverse transcribed it into cDNA as the sequencing template. Sequencing used immunoSEQ multiplex PCR; TCRdb keeps in-frame clones, though not all of them. The sample comprises about 140,000 clones, roughly 82% of which are singletons, and just under 25% rests with the top ten.

The chain couples TRBV5-1 to TRBJ1-2, with TRBD1 identical over 7 bases. The sequence derives from a human donor with alopecia areata. Material: CD8+ T cells sorted from blood, obtained at week 4, from a patient treated with tofacitinib. DNA of the CDR3: TGCGCCAGCAGCTTGGAACAGGGGACTCTCTATGGCTACACCTTC. As protein: CASSLEQGTLYGYTF.